This T cell receptor beta chain is drawn from a study of T cells in Graves' hyperthyroidism and ophthalmopathy. The CDR3 runs to 15 residues. Germline-derived CDR1 and CDR2 are LNHDA and SQIVND (reference sequence). The V and J ends lost 6 bases and 6 bases, in that order; junction bases with no gene match: 13. Exclusion followed for patients with uncontrolled infection, other autoimmune disease, pregnancy or lactation. Thyroid ultrasound and orbital computed tomography, with clinical symptoms and serum thyroxine and TRAb, informed diagnoses. The study collected blood at first hyperthyroidism diagnosis, before any ophthalmopathy symptoms arose. There are a few counts of this clonotype. Researchers amplified the TCR beta CDR3 regions from RNA transcripts. The TCR CDR3 first-round RT-PCR relied on the HTBI primer set. Using its own MiXCR run on the multiplex PCR reads, TCRdb lists one record per CDR3 protein. The sample includes fewer than 350,000 distinct CDR3 sequences, approximately 16% of them seen just once.

The rearrangement joins TRBV19 to TRBJ1-2; 7 bases align to TRBD1. The sequence derives from a woman in her forties or fifties with Graves' hyperthyroidism that later progressed to Graves' ophthalmopathy. The sample consisted of blood. CDR3 DNA sequence: TGTGCCAGTAGCGTCGGGACAACAGGGGCGGATGGCTACACCTTC. Translated: CASSVGTTGADGYTF.